A selection of T cell receptor beta chains follows, all from one sample in a study of T cells in Graves' hyperthyroidism and ophthalmopathy. MiXCR was run by TCRdb on the multiplex PCR reads, yielding one entry per CDR3 protein. The data hold about 740,000 distinct CDR3 sequences, with 12% to 15% observed a single time. Sequencing was carried out using blood. The receptors here all came from a woman under 30 with Graves' hyperthyroidism. Each CDR3 is given with its conserved first and last residue. D genes are given only for firm matches. Rows may omit the clone size; those that give it use once, few, many or a size class.

abundance,j_gene,d_gene,v_gene,CDR3nt,CDR3aa
many,TRBJ2-3,.,TRBV20-1,TGCAGTGCCCCCGCCTGGGGCACAGATACGCAGTATTTT,CSAPAWGTDTQYF
.,TRBJ1-6,.,TRBV20-1,TGCAGTGCTAGAGATGCTGGGGAATATAATTCACCCCTCCACTTT,CSARDAGEYNSPLHF
many,TRBJ1-2,.,TRBV28,TGTGCCAGCTTTACAGGATATGGCTACACCTTC,CASFTGYGYTF
many,TRBJ1-1,.,TRBV11-1,TGTGCCAGCAGCTTCAAGCGACTTCCCAACACTGAAGCTTTCTTT,CASSFKRLPNTEAFF
many,TRBJ2-2,.,TRBV6-2/TRBV6-3,TGTGCCAGCAGCAGAGATGGTCCCGGGGAGCTGTTTTTT,CASSRDGPGELFF
.,TRBJ2-7,TRBD1,TRBV14,TGTGCCAGCAGCCATGAGAAATCTAAGGGCTCGACAGGGGCGGGGGAGCAGTACTTC,CASSHEKSKGSTGAGEQYF
few,TRBJ2-1,.,TRBV2,TGTGCCAGCAGTGTTCAGCCCATCGAGCAGTTCTTC,CASSVQPIEQFF
many,TRBJ2-1,TRBD2,TRBV29-1,TGCAGCGTTGAAGCCGTGGGACTAGCGGGAGGGGGGTACAATGAGCAGTTCTTC,CSVEAVGLAGGGYNEQFF
.,TRBJ2-1,TRBD1,TRBV7-9,TGTGCCAGCAGCTTAGGACAGGGCGTGGGGTTCAATGAGCAGTTCTTC,CASSLGQGVGFNEQFF
many,TRBJ2-1,.,TRBV20-1,TGCAAGGTGCATGAGCAGTTCTTC,CKVHEQFF
many,TRBJ2-5,.,TRBV12-3/TRBV12-4,TGTGCCAGCAGTTCTGGACAGTCCGAAGAGACCCAGTACTTC,CASSSGQSEETQYF
many,TRBJ2-4,TRBD2,TRBV20-1,TGCAGTGCTTGTAGCGGGAGGTCGGCCAAAAACATTCAGTACTTC,CSACSGRSAKNIQYF
many,TRBJ2-7,.,TRBV20-1,TGCAGTGCTCGAGACGGGTGGACCTACGAGCAGTACTTC,CSARDGWTYEQYF
many,TRBJ2-5,.,TRBV2,TGTGCCAGACAGCATTTTCTCCAGGGGGAGACCCAGTACTTC,CARQHFLQGETQYF
.,TRBJ1-1,.,TRBV9,TGTGCCAGCAGCCCCCACTCGGGGACTGGGAACACTGAAGCTTTCTTT,CASSPHSGTGNTEAFF
few,TRBJ1-6,.,TRBV10-3,TGTGCCATCAGTCCCCGGGGGGATTCACCCCTCCACTTT,CAISPRGDSPLHF
.,TRBJ2-3,.,TRBV2,TGTGCCAGCAGGGAAATTCTAGCCGGAATGGATACGCAGTATTTT,CASREILAGMDTQYF
many,TRBJ1-5,TRBD1,TRBV28,TGTGCCAGCAGTTTATCCCCTTTCCGACAGGGAAGCAATCAGCCCCAGCATTTT,CASSLSPFRQGSNQPQHF
.,TRBJ1-5,.,TRBV6-1,TGTGCCAGCAGTCACCCCGGTAATAGCAATCAGCCCCAGCATTTT,CASSHPGNSNQPQHF
many,TRBJ1-2,.,TRBV10-3,TGTGCCATCAGTGAAGAGTGGGAAAGCCTGAATGGCTACACCTTC,CAISEEWESLNGYTF
few,TRBJ2-5,TRBD2,TRBV18,TGTGCCAGCTCCCACCAGCGGGGGATGGAGACCCAGTACTTC,CASSHQRGMETQYF
many,TRBJ2-1,.,TRBV6-1,TGTGCCAGCAGCTCCAGGTTTTCGGGACGGACGAGATTGGGGAAGTCCTACAATGAGCAGTTCTTC,CASSSRFSGRTRLGKSYNEQFF
few,TRBJ1-5,.,TRBV20-1,TGCAGTGCTCCCCGTAACGACAGGAGCAATCAGCCCCAGCATTTT,CSAPRNDRSNQPQHF
many,TRBJ2-1,.,TRBV11-2,TGTGCCAGCAGCTTAGTAATGGGTATCGATGAGCAGTTCTTC,CASSLVMGIDEQFF
few,TRBJ1-1,.,TRBV5-1,TGCGCCAGCAGCTTGGTAGTAGGACAGAGTGAAGCTTTCTTT,CASSLVVGQSEAFF
many,TRBJ2-2,.,TRBV7-8,TGTGCCAGCAGCTTAGGGCAGGGCCGAACCGGGGAGCTGTTTTTT,CASSLGQGRTGELFF
many,TRBJ2-1,TRBD1,TRBV11-2,TGTGCCAGCAGCATCACGTCGGGACAGGGAAGCAATGAGCAGTTCTTC,CASSITSGQGSNEQFF
many,TRBJ2-1,TRBD2,TRBV20-1,TGCAGTGCTAGGGGACTAGCGGGGGGAAGGCCCTACAATGAGCAGTTCTTC,CSARGLAGGRPYNEQFF